This paragraph reports one T cell receptor beta chain. This specimen includes other DNA sequences encoding the same CDR3. The data belong to a study of shared clonotypes between healthy human individuals. Researchers sequenced unsorted PBMC DNA using ten immunoSEQ deep assay plates. Sequencing used immunoSEQ multiplex PCR; TCRdb keeps in-frame clones, though not all of them. Of 450,000 to 500,000 clones listed, around 73% are singletons. In germline, CDR1 is LGHNA, CDR2 YNFKEQ. CDR3 size: 14 residues. V was cut by 4 bases and J by 0 bases, with 10 bases left in between. Donors included only healthy HIV-negative adults lacking recent acute infections or vaccinations. Every one of the donors was a Caucasian adult that lived in Nashville, Tennessee. For genomic DNA, unsorted samples relied on tens of millions of PBMCs.

The sequence came from a woman in her thirties or forties in good health. Some clones in this sample may be carry-over from other donors' samples. The rearrangement joins TRBV4-2 to TRBJ2-7; no clear D. Sequenced material: PBMCs. CDR3 coding DNA: TGTGCCAGCAGCCCGGACCGTACCTCCTACGAGCAGTACTTC. It specifies CASSPDRTSYEQYF.